The clone carrying this T cell receptor beta chain was found once. Its antigen remains unknown. RNA was isolated and reverse transcribed to cDNA, the sequencing template. TCRdb keeps only in-frame clones here, not all; method: immunoSEQ multiplex PCR. Of about 110,000 clones listed, approximately 59% were seen once; the top ten hold 20% to 25%. The sample originates from a study of CD8+ T cells in alopecia areata. Findings and caveats of the study: Normal skin contains resident alphabeta T cells, and these are also sequenced in scalp samples.

The V and J ends lost 3 bases and 3 bases, in that order; junction bases with no gene match: 5. CDR3 length equals 15 residues. Germline CDR1 is LGHNA and CDR2 is YSLEER. Material: CD8+ T cells sorted from blood. This chain joins TRBV4-3 and TRBJ1-1, with 9 bases fitting TRBD1. The origin of this receptor is a human donor in good health. CDR3 region: CASSHPTGGYTEAFF. DNA for the CDR3: TGCGCCAGCAGCCATCCGACAGGGGGGTACACTGAAGCTTTCTTT.